This T cell receptor (beta chain) derives from a study of vaccination effects on CD4 cells after COVID-19. Study-wide results and caveats: Healthy vaccine recipients' vaccine-induced clones were almost all SARS-CoV-2 mono-reactive.

Within the ViraFEST assay, antigen-specific CD4+ T cells underwent expansion with viral peptide pools prior to sequencing. Investigators separated out CD4+ T cells once 10 days of culture had passed. Neither prior SARS-CoV-2 infection nor positive nucleocapsid antibodies were present in the vaccine recipients. Peptides at approximately 10 ug/ml and IL-2 at 9 to 10 IU/ml were added to more than 1.5 million PBMC per well. Cells had half their medium changed to IL-2 medium on days 3 and 7. TCRdb's table, derived via immunoSEQ multiplex PCR, lists solely in-frame clones and lacks some. The sample shows over 55,000 clones, 60% to 80% of them seen only once. CDR3 length: 16 amino acids. Germline-derived CDR1 and CDR2 are SGDLS and YYNGEE. Trimming pared 4 bases from V and 0 bases from J, leaving 14 bases between. This clone was detected once. Its antigen is currently unknown.

J is TRBJ1-3 and V is TRBV9; D unclear. The specimen was CD4+ T cells from PBMCs cultured with HCoV-OC43 spike peptides, collected before COVID-19 vaccination. Indicated subset: HCoV-OC43 spike overlapping peptide pool stimulation. The TCR comes from a human donor who received a COVID-19 vaccine. The CDR3, as DNA: TGTGCCAGCAGCCCCCGGACGGAACACTCTGGAAACACCATATATTTT. Translating it yields CASSPRTEHSGNTIYF.